One sample yielded the 10 T cell receptor beta chains listed below, sequenced in a study of blood T cell repertoires in COVID-19. The method was immunoSEQ multiplex PCR; TCRdb's version includes in-frame clones alone and lacks a portion of them. The sample contains 55,000 to 65,000 clones, roughly 86% of which appear only once. Material for sequencing was peripheral blood. The receptors shown here come from a man between 60 and 75 years old with active or convalescent COVID-19.

The CDR3 sequence: CASSSRTEAFF. The CDR3 DNA is TGTGCCAGCAGTTCCCGCACTGAAGCTTTCTTT. This sequence joins TRBV28 and TRBJ1-1, with unresolved D. The V gene lost 4 bases and the J gene lost 4 bases, with 4 bases spanning the gap. The CDR3 has 11 amino acids. CDR1 MDHEN and CDR2 SYDVKM come from the germline V gene. Combining the CDR3 with reference TRBV28 and TRBJ1-1 gives the whole variable domain DVKVTQSSRYLVKRTGEKVFLECVQDMDHENMFWYRQDPGLGLRLIYFSYDVKMKEKGDIPEGYSVSREKKERFSLILESASTNQTSMYLCASSSRTEAFFGQGTRLTVV.

This sequence joins TRBV24-1 and TRBJ1-2; no definite D call. Trimming removed 6 bases at V and 4 bases at J, with 8 bases between. CDR3 size: 12 residues. Germline lookup yields CDR1 KGHDR and CDR2 SFDVKD. The CDR3 protein is CATSSNSYGYTF. Written as DNA, the CDR3 is TGTGCCACCAGTAGCAATTCCTATGGCTACACCTTC.

The chain carries TRBV7-2 and TRBJ1-6; D not resolved. V was clipped by 1 base and J by 9 bases, with 13 bases between them. Germline lookup yields CDR1 SGHTA and CDR2 FQGNSA. There are 15 residues in the CDR3. This CDR3 is CASSLVRGRSSPLHF. CDR3 sequence (DNA): TGTGCCAGCAGCTTAGTCCGAGGGCGAAGTTCACCCCTCCACTTT.

The chain employs TRBV9 and TRBJ1-2; 9 positions match TRBD1. The CDR3 has 15 residues. After removal of 3 bases from V and 4 bases from J, the junction contained 7 bases not matched to a gene. Germline-derived CDR1 and CDR2 are SGDLS and YYNGEE. CDR3 coding DNA: TGTGCCAGCAGCGGAATGGGACAGGGCGGCTATGGCTACACCTTC. This translates into CASSGMGQGGYGYTF.

This chain joins TRBV30 and TRBJ1-4, with 9 bases that match TRBD1. Unmatched junction bases numbered 4, after V lost 3 bases and J lost 8 bases. Looked up from germline, CDR1 is GTSNPN and CDR2 is SVGIG (reference sequence). CDR3 length: 13 amino acids. CDR3 nucleotides: TGTGCCTGGAGCGGACAGGGGCGGGAAAAACTGTTTTTT. Its translation: CAWSGQGREKLFF.

This chain uses TRBV10-3 with TRBJ2-3; 8 nucleotides line up with TRBD1. The germline gives CDR1 ENHRY, CDR2 SYGVKD. V lost 8 bases, J lost 2 bases, and 3 bases stayed unmatched. CDR3 size: 13 residues. This CDR3 is CAIGQGPTDTQYF. CDR3 in DNA: TGTGCCATCGGACAGGGACCCACAGATACGCAGTATTTT.

This chain links TRBV12-1 with TRBJ2-3; no check of the table's D call, TRBD2, against the DNA was made. TRBV12-1 represents a pseudogene. The CDR3 extends over 14 amino acids. The CDR3 sequence is CASSLGLATDTQYF. DNA for the CDR3: TGTGCCAGCAGCTTGGGACTAGCTACAGATACGCAGTATTTT.

The chain links TRBV18 to TRBJ1-2; the match to TRBD1 covers 9 bases. The CDR3 runs to 15 residues. J gave up 7 bases and V 3 bases, and 9 bases lay outside the gene matches. Germline loops: CDR1 KGHSH, CDR2 LQKENI. CDR3 DNA sequence: TGTGCCAGCTCACCTACTTCGGGACAGGGCCTTGGCTACACCTTC. It is translated as CASSPTSGQGLGYTF.

The V call is TRBV6-1, the J call TRBJ2-3, with 9 bases fitting TRBD1. J lost 2 bases, V lost 3 bases, and 12 bases had no gene match. Germline V gives CDR1 MNHNS, CDR2 SASEGT. CDR3 size: 18 residues. The CDR3 reads CASSESNWGTGITDTQYF. The DNA for the CDR3 is TGTGCCAGCAGTGAGAGTAATTGGGGGACAGGGATCACAGATACGCAGTATTTT.

V is TRBV10-3 and J is TRBJ1-5; the match to TRBD1 covers 9 bases. CDR1 is ENHRY, CDR2 SYGVKD, per germline. This CDR3 spans 15 amino acids. J was trimmed by 2 bases and V by 6 bases; bases with no gene match: 5. The CDR3 DNA is TGTGCCATCAGCGAGACAGGGGGTGGCAATCAGCCCCAGCATTTT. It specifies CAISETGGGNQPQHF.